The clone carrying this TCR beta chain appeared once. This sample was included in a study of blood T cell repertoires in COVID-19. Study context: Researchers got acute and convalescent COVID-19 samples from the United States, Italy and Spain. PBMCs, B-cell-depleted T cells, or T cells were the source of the cDNA or gDNA that made up the material.

Authors' methods: Estimated nucleated cell counts came from reference gene primer amplification. Sequenced by immunoSEQ multiplex PCR; TCRdb stores in-frame clones only, minus some. V and J calls and clone size follow that table, whereas D and trimming were derived from the DNA. The sample contains some 180,000 clones, over 70% of which appear only once. The CDR3 is 13 amino acids. J gave up 10 bases and V 6 bases, and 8 bases lay outside the gene matches. Seattle participants joined during active infection and were tracked over time. Sequences were obtained from peripheral blood. This rearrangement joins TRBV12-3 or TRBV12-4 to TRBJ1-1; the match to TRBD1 covers 10 bases. The TCR comes from a woman aged 40 to 50 with COVID-19, enrolled during active disease. The CDR3 here is CASSPDRGRGAFF. CDR3 DNA sequence: TGTGCCAGCAGCCCTGACAGGGGGCGAGGAGCTTTCTTT.